The 32 T cell receptor beta chains below all came from one sample that was sequenced in a study of T-cell memory formation after mild COVID-19. TCRdb reprocessed the 5' RACE reads with MiXCR, giving one entry per CDR3 protein. This sample has roughly 600,000 distinct CDR3 sequences, with roughly 18% found just once. Specimen: PBMCs or a T cell subset sorted from them (not recorded which). All receptors come from an adult woman who had mild COVID-19 (a few samples of this study predate the infection). Cell type and time point are not known.

This clonotype was observed at least ten times. The rearrangement joins TRBV24-1 to TRBJ2-3, with D hard to call. Trimming removed 5 bases from V and 2 bases from J, with 7 bases in between. The CDR3 is 13 amino acids. Per germline, CDR1 KGHDR and CDR2 SFDVKD. The CDR3 nucleotides are TGTGCCACCAGTGGAGTATACACAGATACGCAGTATTTT. This sequence encodes CATSGVYTDTQYF.

The table lists this clonotype with a few counts. The rearrangement joins TRBV6-5 to TRBJ1-1; possibly TRBD1 for D (6 bases). This CDR3 is 15 amino acids long. The germline gives CDR1 MNHEY, CDR2 SVGAGI. V dropped 2 bases and J dropped 0 bases, with 10 bases sitting between them. CDR3 residues: CASSYRDRMNTEAFF. DNA for the CDR3: TGTGCCAGCAGTTACCGAGACAGGATGAACACTGAAGCTTTCTTT.

There are a few counts of this clonotype. The chain links TRBV5-1 to TRBJ1-4; D is possibly TRBD1 (5 bases). V gave up 7 bases and J gave up 4 bases, with 11 bases separating them. The CDR3 consists of 13 residues. Germline V gives CDR1 SGHRS, CDR2 YFSETQ. The CDR3 DNA follows: TGCGCCAGCCAGGGCAGTTATAATGAAAAACTGTTTTTT. It encodes CASQGSYNEKLFF.

Only a few counts were recorded for this clonotype. This sequence joins TRBV20-1 and TRBJ2-5; 7 bases fit TRBD1. Trimming took 3 bases from V and 5 from J; bases not matched to a gene: 6. This CDR3 region has 13 residues. Looked up from germline, CDR1 is DFQATT and CDR2 is SNEGSKA (reference sequence). This CDR3 is CSASSTGQETQYF. In DNA, the CDR3 is TGCAGTGCTAGCTCGACAGGGCAGGAGACCCAGTACTTC.

The chain links TRBV19 to TRBJ2-1, with D perhaps matching TRBD2 (5 bases). Trimming took off 10 bases at V and 4 bases at J, with 14 bases between the two ends. This CDR3 comprises 13 residues. CDR1 is LNHDA, CDR2 SQIVND, per germline (reference sequence). CDR3 residues: CATSREYYNEQFF. The CDR3 nucleotides read TGTGCCACCTCGAGGGAATATTACAATGAGCAGTTCTTC.

The CDR3 reads CASSPGTGVYYGYTF. CDR3 in DNA: TGCGCCAGCAGTCCCGGGACAGGGGTTTATTATGGCTACACCTTC. The V call is TRBV5-1, the J call TRBJ1-2, with 10 bases fitting TRBD1. Germline CDR1 reads SGHRS; CDR2 reads YFSETQ. V shed 5 bases and J 5 bases; nucleotides not matched to a gene: 9. The CDR3 totals 15 residues.

This clonotype occurred a few times. This rearrangement joins TRBV25-1 to TRBJ2-1; 7 positions match TRBD2. CDR1 and CDR2 from the germline V gene are MGHDK and SYGVNS. This CDR3 is built from 15 residues. Trimming removed 5 bases from V and 8 bases from J; junction bases left unmatched: 12. The CDR3 nucleotides are TGTGCCAGCAGTTCAGCCGGGACTACCATCCATGAGCAGTTCTTC. Encoded protein: CASSSAGTTIHEQFF. The full variable domain, in which reference TRBV25-1 and TRBJ2-1 provide the parts outside the CDR3, is EADIYQTPRYLVIGTGKKITLECSQTMGHDKMYWYQQDPGMELHLIHYSYGVNSTEKGDLSSESTVSRIRTEHFPLTLESARPSHTSQYLCASSSAGTTIHEQFFGPGTRLTVL.

The J gene is TRBJ2-7, the V gene TRBV20-1; D gene ambiguous. V gave up 3 bases and J gave up 2 bases, with 11 bases separating them. The CDR3 is made up of 13 amino acids. CDR1 DFQATT and CDR2 SNEGSKA come from the germline V gene (reference sequence). The CDR3 DNA reads as TGCAGTGCTAGGGAGCCCCCCACCTACGAGCAGTACTTC. Its protein product is CSAREPPTYEQYF.

This clonotype was seen only a few times. The chain carries TRBV5-5 and TRBJ2-4; 8 bases are a match to TRBD1. Trimming at V came to 2 bases and at J to 2 bases, leaving 6 bases not matched to a gene. This CDR3 comprises 16 residues. Per germline, CDR1 SGHKS and CDR2 YYEKEE (reference sequence). CDR3 sequence (DNA): TGTGCCAGCAGCTTCTGGGGGACAGGCACCAAAAACATTCAGTACTTC. It encodes CASSFWGTGTKNIQYF.

This clonotype has a handful of counts. J is TRBJ2-3 and V is TRBV20-1, with TRBD2 identical over 10 bases. The V gene's germline CDR1 is DFQATT and CDR2 SNEGSKA (reference sequence). V lost 0 bases, J lost 4 bases, and 4 bases stayed unmatched. The CDR3 is 15 residues long. CDR3 amino acids: CSARDSSGSADTQYF. CDR3 DNA sequence: TGCAGTGCTAGAGACTCTAGCGGGAGTGCAGATACGCAGTATTTT.

The chain carries TRBV24-1 and TRBJ2-3; TRBD1 agrees at 9 bases. There are 15 residues in the CDR3. Trimming cost V 3 bases and J 2 bases; bases outside gene matches: 2. The germline gives CDR1 KGHDR, CDR2 SFDVKD. In nucleotides, the CDR3 is TGTGCCACCAGTGATCGGGACAGGGCCACAGATACGCAGTATTTT. This gives the protein CATSDRDRATDTQYF.

The chain carries TRBV2 and TRBJ2-7; TRBD1 agrees at 7 bases. The CDR3 spans 15 residues. CDR1 is SNHLY, CDR2 FYNNEI, per germline. V shed 5 bases, J shed 5 bases, and the junction held 12 bases outside the gene matches. The CDR3 DNA reads as TGTGCCAGCAGTCAAAACACCGTCGGACAGGACGAGCAGTACTTC. This codes for CASSQNTVGQDEQYF.

This clonotype turned up a few times. This chain links TRBV2 with TRBJ2-7, with 8 bases aligning to TRBD2. Germline V gene data show CDR1 as SNHLY and CDR2 as FYNNEI. V gave up 8 bases and J gave up 2 bases; unmatched junction bases: 11. The CDR3 spans 15 residues. CDR3 protein: CASRSPGGSPYEQYF. The CDR3 coding sequence is TGTGCCAGCCGTTCCCCGGGAGGGTCCCCCTACGAGCAGTACTTC.

V and J are TRBV6-2 or TRBV6-3 and TRBJ2-1; no firm D call. Germline V gene lookup returns CDR1 MNHEY and CDR2 SVGEGT. Trimming left V 6 bases short and J 3 bases short, with 6 bases between. CDR3 length: 12 residues. CDR3 bases: TGTGCCAGCAGCAACGGCTACAATGAGCAGTTCTTC. Its protein is CASSNGYNEQFF.

This clonotype occurred a few times. The chain recombines TRBV10-3 with TRBJ2-1, with 8 bases matching TRBD2. Germline CDR1 is ENHRY and CDR2 is SYGVKD. V shed 3 bases and J 4 bases; nucleotides not matched to a gene: 5. This CDR3 spans 15 amino acids. Here the CDR3 DNA reads TGTGCCATCAGTGACCTAGCGGGCCTATACAATGAGCAGTTCTTC. Translation: CAISDLAGLYNEQFF.

This clonotype has only a few counts. One junction end does not reproduce the germline sequence, and a read error may be involved. The chain joins TRBV6-1 to TRBJ1-1, with 7 positions matching TRBD1. The germline CDR1 and CDR2 sequences are MNHNS and SASEGT. The CDR3 totals 13 residues. DNA of the CDR3: TGTGCCAGCAGCGAAGGGGCCACAGGGGTGATGGTCTTT. This sequence encodes CASSEGATGVMVF.

This sequence joins TRBV19 and TRBJ1-6, with D possibly TRBD1 on 6 matching bases. The length of the CDR3 is 15 residues. Germline-derived CDR1 and CDR2 are LNHDA and SQIVND (reference sequence). Deletions cut 6 bases from V and 7 bases from J, with 16 bases between. CDR3 loop: CASRPGGLGNSPLHF. The CDR3 region has the DNA TGTGCCAGTAGACCGGGGGGCCTTGGGAATTCACCCCTCCACTTT.

This clonotype appeared a few times. V is TRBV9 and J is TRBJ2-1, with TRBD1 as a possible D gene (5 bases). V lost 4 bases to trimming and J lost 0 bases, with 11 bases between them. Germline V gene sequence: CDR1 SGDLS, CDR2 YYNGEE. The CDR3 totals 15 residues. The CDR3 sequence: CASSTQGLSYNEQFF. For the CDR3, the DNA is TGTGCCAGCAGCACTCAGGGCCTCTCCTACAATGAGCAGTTCTTC. The entire variable domain, with the rest obtained from reference TRBV9 and TRBJ2-1, is as follows: DSGVTQTPKHLITATGQRVTLRCSPRSGDLSVYWYQQSLDQGLQFLIQYYNGEERAKGNILERFSAQQFPDLHSELNLSSLELGDSALYFCASSTQGLSYNEQFFGPGTRLTVL.

This clonotype was detected only once. V is TRBV6-6 and J is TRBJ1-1; 7 bases agree with TRBD1. This CDR3 spans 14 amino acids. Trimming took 6 bases from V and 5 from J; bases not matched to a gene: 9. Looked up from germline, CDR1 is MNHNY and CDR2 is SVGAGI (reference sequence). CDR3 protein: CASSKTGVRTEAFF. The DNA for the CDR3 is TGTGCCAGCAGCAAAACAGGGGTTCGAACTGAAGCTTTCTTT.

The table lists this clonotype with a few counts. This chain connects TRBV5-5 to TRBJ2-7; D uncertain. Germline V gene sequence: CDR1 SGHKS, CDR2 YYEKEE (reference sequence). The CDR3 is made up of 16 amino acids. Deletions cut 4 bases from V and 0 bases from J, with 17 bases between. DNA of the CDR3: TGTGCCAGCAGCCTAGAACTCGGACGAAGCTCCTACGAGCAGTACTTC. This gives the protein CASSLELGRSSYEQYF.

CDR3 bases: TGTGCCACCAGCAGAGAATTATCCCTAACCCAGTACTTC. Residues: CATSRELSLTQYF. The rearrangement links TRBV15 to TRBJ2-5; unclear D gene. CDR1 is LNHNV and CDR2 is YYDKDF in the germline V gene (reference sequence). This CDR3 spans 13 amino acids. V was shortened by 0 bases and J by 8 bases, with 10 bases between the two germline ends. The full variable domain, with the rest looked up from reference TRBV15 and TRBJ2-5, is DAMVIQNPRYQVTQFGKPVTLSCSQTLNHNVMYWYQQKSSQAPKLLFHYYDKDFNNEADTPDNFQSRRPNTSFCFLDIRSPGLGDTAMYLCATSRELSLTQYFGPGTRLLVL.

V gene TRBV20-1 combines with J gene TRBJ2-7; no definite D call. Deletions cut 6 bases from V and 4 bases from J, with 22 bases between. Germline CDR1 reads DFQATT; CDR2 reads SNEGSKA (reference sequence). The CDR3 spans 15 residues. Here the CDR3 reads CSAQDSRPAKYEQYF. CDR3 DNA: TGCAGTGCCCAGGATAGTCGTCCTGCCAAATACGAGCAGTACTTC.

The CDR3 loop is CATSRDRDNSPLHF. CDR3 coding DNA: TGTGCCACCAGCAGAGATCGGGATAATTCACCCCTCCACTTT. The chain combines TRBV15 with TRBJ1-6; D is undetermined. Trimming removed 0 bases from V and 5 bases from J, with 5 bases in between. This CDR3 has 14 amino acids. Per germline, CDR1 LNHNV and CDR2 YYDKDF (reference sequence). The whole variable domain, remainder taken from reference TRBV15 and TRBJ1-6, is DAMVIQNPRYQVTQFGKPVTLSCSQTLNHNVMYWYQQKSSQAPKLLFHYYDKDFNNEADTPDNFQSRRPNTSFCFLDIRSPGLGDTAMYLCATSRDRDNSPLHFGNGTRLTVT.

This clonotype turned up a few times. The chain recombines TRBV7-8 with TRBJ2-1; the match to TRBD2 covers 9 bases. J lost 4 bases, V lost 5 bases, and 6 bases had no gene match. Germline V gene sequence: CDR1 SGHVS, CDR2 FQNEAQ. The CDR3 loop spans 15 amino acids. The CDR3 nucleotides read TGTGCCAGCAGCCCTCAGCGGGGGGCGTACAATGAGCAGTTCTTC. It codes for CASSPQRGAYNEQFF.

The genes are TRBV29-1 and TRBJ2-7; D not certain. V lost 1 base, J lost 7 bases, and 23 bases lay in between. The germline V gene encodes CDR1 SQVTM and CDR2 ANQGSEA. The CDR3 runs to 16 residues. The CDR3: CSVEGCQKQNLREQYF. The CDR3 nucleotides are TGCAGCGTTGAAGGTTGTCAGAAGCAGAACCTACGAGAGCAGTACTTC.

V and J are TRBV12-3 or TRBV12-4 and TRBJ2-7; TRBD2 matches at 7 bases. The CDR3 totals 14 residues. V gave up 6 bases and J gave up 2 bases; unmatched junction bases: 7. The CDR3 protein is CASRPTSETYEQYF. For the CDR3, the DNA is TGTGCCAGCAGACCAACTAGCGAGACCTACGAGCAGTACTTC.

This clonotype was detected a few times. The J gene is TRBJ2-7, the V gene TRBV6-5, with TRBD2 matching 10 bases. The CDR3 spans 18 residues. With V trimmed by 3 bases and J by 4 bases, 15 bases remained unmatched. Germline V CDR1 and CDR2: MNHEY, SVGAGI. CDR3 sequence: CASSYELSISGRRYEQYF. CDR3 nucleotides: TGTGCCAGCAGTTATGAGCTCTCGATTAGCGGGAGGAGGTACGAGCAGTACTTC.

This clonotype was seen at least ten times. The chain couples TRBV29-1 to TRBJ2-7; D is possibly TRBD1 (5 bases). Trimming shortened V by 4 bases and J by 3 bases, and 16 bases separated the two germline ends. The CDR3 contains 14 residues. Germline CDR1 is SQVTM and CDR2 is ANQGSEA. The CDR3 bases are TGCAGCGTTGCGGCGGCAGGGAACCTCTACGAGCAGTACTTC. Protein product: CSVAAAGNLYEQYF.

V is TRBV7-2 and J is TRBJ2-7; a weak D match, TRBD2 (5 bases). V was shortened by 5 bases and J by 0 bases, with 14 bases between the two germline ends. The V gene's germline CDR1 is SGHTA and CDR2 FQGNSA. CDR3 length: 15 residues. This chain's CDR3 is CASSTRTSISYEQYF. The CDR3 coding sequence is TGTGCCAGCAGCACTAGGACTTCGATCTCCTACGAGCAGTACTTC.

V gene TRBV12-3 or TRBV12-4 combines with J gene TRBJ2-1; 8 bases line up with TRBD1. V lost 6 bases and J lost 3; bases outside the gene matches: 10. This CDR3 contains 16 residues. This chain's CDR3 is CASSPMTGAHYNEQFF. The CDR3 region has the DNA TGTGCCAGCAGCCCGATGACAGGGGCACACTACAATGAGCAGTTCTTC.

This clonotype has only a few counts. The chain links TRBV5-5 to TRBJ2-2; 8 nucleotides agree with TRBD1. Germline V lookup: CDR1 SGHKS, CDR2 YYEKEE (reference sequence). This CDR3 is built from 15 residues. The J segment lost 3 bases and the V segment lost 2 bases, leaving 3 bases of the junction unmatched. CDR3 nucleotides: TGTGCCAGCAGCTTCACAGGGGGTTACACCGGGGAGCTGTTTTTT. Its protein is CASSFTGGYTGELFF. Looking up the rest from reference TRBV5-5 and TRBJ2-2 gives the full variable domain: DAGVTQSPTHLIKTRGQQVTLRCSPISGHKSVSWYQQVLGQGPQFIFQYYEKEERGRGNFPDRFSARQFPNYSSELNVNALLLGDSALYLCASSFTGGYTGELFFGEGSRLTVL.

J is TRBJ2-7 and V is TRBV5-1; TRBD1 matches 8 bases. CDR1 and CDR2 (germline): SGHRS, YFSETQ. V trimming: 1 base; J trimming: 3 bases; junction bases outside the gene matches: 3. This CDR3 contains 14 residues. CDR3 DNA sequence: TGCGCCAGCAGCTTGAAGGGACAGGACTACGAGCAGTACTTC. It translates to CASSLKGQDYEQYF.